The clone carrying this T cell receptor (beta chain) was recorded a few times. The antigen remains undetermined. This sample is part of a study of OX40 agonist ivuxolimab in advanced cancers. Study in general: Eligibility admitted prior anti-PD-1, anti-PD-L1 or anti-CTLA-4 therapy; 35% to 40% had some.

Trimming stripped 7 bases from V and 2 bases from J, with 14 bases between. Per germline, CDR1 GTSNPN and CDR2 SVGIG (reference sequence). The CDR3 contains 14 residues. Sampling of blood occurred at baseline, cycle 4 day 1, and cycle 7 day 1. Points from the study as a whole: On average, CD8+ T cells had more expanded clones than CD4+. Part of the nonresponder group also had normalized T-cell clonal expansion that was low.

Data came from immunoSEQ multiplex PCR; TCRdb stores just in-frame clones and leaves some out. Of 53,000 or so clones listed, 79% were seen once; the top ten hold 2% to 2.5%. The sequencing used CD4+ or CD8+ T cells sorted from blood, collected in a trial of the OX40 agonist ivuxolimab. The gene calls are TRBV30 and TRBJ2-2; TRBD2 might be the D (6 bases). The receptor comes from an adult with an advanced solid tumor such as melanoma, head and neck, liver or kidney cancer. The CDR3: CAYPGLTNTGELFF. The CDR3 DNA reads as TGTGCCTATCCGGGACTTACAAACACCGGGGAGCTGTTTTTT.